This section outlines one T cell receptor beta chain sequence together with its context. The antigen is undetermined. A J-beta primer mix and a sample-barcoded 5' primer were used in a second PCR of about 7 to 12 cycles. TCRdb called the 5' RACE reads again in MiXCR, with one record for every CDR3 protein. Of 1.5 million to 2 million distinct CDR3 sequences listed, around 35% were seen once; the top ten hold around 10%. The CDR3 sequence is 20 residues long. Germline values: CDR1 SGHTA, CDR2 FQGNSA. The V and J ends lost 4 bases and 11 bases, in that order; junction bases with no gene match: 24. Collection of 9 to 10 milliliters of peripheral blood was performed for each donor. There were at least 5.5 micrograms of total RNA extracted from every sample. The record originates from a study of blood T cells in healthy people across ages. Study information: With template switching, about one barcoded beta molecule was captured per two T cells. Study conclusions and caveats: Long-lived donors carried more naive CD4+ cells and greater diversity than aged donors.

This sequence originates from a woman aged 30 to 39 in good health. The sample comprised blood. The chain employs TRBV7-2 and TRBJ2-5, with 14 nucleotides matching TRBD2. In DNA form, the CDR3 reads TGTGCCAGCAGCTCAAGCAAACCGGGACTAGCGGGAGTCTACGGGTACGGGCAGTACTTC. The encoded protein is CASSSSKPGLAGVYGYGQYF.